This T cell receptor beta chain comes out of a study of Ad26.COV2.S vaccination and SARS-CoV-2 variants. Data came from immunoSEQ multiplex PCR; TCRdb stores just in-frame clones and leaves some out. This table has some 350,000 clones, roughly 94% appearing once. Overall study results and limits: Vaccinated individuals (as opposed to placebo recipients) had higher spike-specific TCR breadth.

The germline V gene encodes CDR1 MNHNS and CDR2 SASEGT. Trimming stripped 0 bases from V and 12 bases from J, with 18 bases between. The CDR3 is 14 residues long. With respect to this clone: Its specificity is unknown.

The chain uses TRBV6-1 and TRBJ2-7; D is uncertain. This receptor was identified in a human donor who had recovered from COVID-19. The sample was peripheral blood, taken after recovery from COVID-19. The CDR3 region is CASSEAAAQFPMYF. The DNA for the CDR3 is TGTGCCAGCAGTGAAGCCGCTGCACAGTTTCCGATGTACTTC.